This TCR beta chain was identified in a study of cytomegalovirus exposure and HLA in healthy donors. The germline V gene encodes CDR1 MNHEY and CDR2 SMNVEV (reference sequence). V was clipped by 2 bases and J by 14 bases; unmatched bases: 12. This CDR3 is 15 amino acids long. The repertoire was sequenced with immunoSEQ multiplex PCR; TCRdb's copy has only in-frame clones and lacks some. The sample comprises more than 110,000 clones, over 90% of which are singletons, and around 1.9% rests with the top ten. The source is a man between 18 and 35 years old in good health and CMV-seropositive. Specimen: PBMCs. The V and J genes are TRBV27 and TRBJ1-6; TRBD1 matches 7 bases. CDR3 in DNA: TGTGCCAGCAGTTTAATAGGGACAGAAAGACATTCCCTCCACTTT. It yields the protein CASSLIGTERHSLHF.